This entry lists 28 T cell receptor beta chains sequenced from one sample in a study of Graves' ophthalmopathy and Graves' hyperthyroidism. Transcripts of RNA were the source for amplifying TCR beta CDR3 regions. RT-PCR in the first round used HTBI primers; a second-round multiplex PCR followed. From the multiplex PCR reads, TCRdb called clonotypes with MiXCR, one entry per CDR3 protein. The data hold over a million distinct CDR3 sequences, with about 40% observed a single time. Material: peripheral blood or thyroid tissue (not recorded which). These receptors were collected from an adult man with Graves' hyperthyroidism.

This chain uses TRBV29-1 with TRBJ2-7; D may be TRBD2 (6 bases). V lost 7 bases to trimming and J lost 1 base, with 17 bases between them. The CDR3 is 14 residues long. Germline loops: CDR1 SQVTM, CDR2 ANQGSEA. CDR3 bases: TGCAGCGCCACTCGGGGGTTTAAATCCTACGAGCAGTACTTC. The encoded protein is CSATRGFKSYEQYF.

This clonotype was seen at least ten times. The rearrangement uses TRBV7-6 and TRBJ2-5, with a tentative D call TRBD1 (5 bases). This CDR3 contains 15 residues. From germline, CDR1 is SGHVS and CDR2 FNYEAQ. V lost 1 base and J lost 2, with 11 bases in between. For the CDR3, the DNA is TGTGCCAGCAGCTTAGGGGGTAGACAGCAAGAGACCCAGTACTTC. Encoded protein: CASSLGGRQQETQYF.

V is TRBV28 and J is TRBJ2-5, with D perhaps TRBD1 or TRBD2 (5 bases each). V was pared by 2 bases and J by 0 bases, with 13 bases between. The length of the CDR3 is 16 residues. CDR1 is MDHEN, CDR2 SYDVKM, per germline. CDR3 DNA sequence: TGTGCCAGCAGTTTAGGGGGTGGCCCGTACCAAGAGACCCAGTACTTC. Translation gives CASSLGGGPYQETQYF.

This clonotype was seen at least ten times. This sequence joins TRBV25-1 and TRBJ1-1; D gene ambiguous. Trimming pared 4 bases from V and 9 bases from J, leaving 12 bases between. The CDR3 extends over 12 amino acids. CDR1 is MGHDK, CDR2 SYGVNS, per germline. The CDR3 protein is CASSAPGDKAFF. The CDR3 DNA reads TGTGCCAGCAGTGCTCCCGGCGACAAAGCTTTCTTT. Using reference TRBV25-1 and TRBJ1-1 for the parts outside the CDR3, the full variable domain is EADIYQTPRYLVIGTGKKITLECSQTMGHDKMYWYQQDPGMELHLIHYSYGVNSTEKGDLSSESTVSRIRTEHFPLTLESARPSHTSQYLCASSAPGDKAFFGQGTRLTVV.

J is TRBJ2-7 and V is TRBV25-1; D may match TRBD1 or TRBD2 (5 bases each). V was trimmed by 3 bases and J by 2 bases, leaving 14 bases between them. This CDR3 region has 15 residues. In germline, CDR1 is MGHDK, CDR2 SYGVNS. The CDR3 DNA follows: TGTGCCAGCAGTGATGTGGGGGATCGTGCCTACGAGCAGTACTTC. Amino acids: CASSDVGDRAYEQYF.

This clonotype was seen once. This chain joins TRBV11-2 and TRBJ2-5; 11 bases are shared with TRBD2. Germline V gene data show CDR1 as SGHAT and CDR2 as FQNNGV. V lost 8 bases, J lost 5 bases, and 16 bases stayed unmatched. The CDR3 sequence is 17 residues long. The DNA of the CDR3 is TGTGCCAGCTCACCGATAAGTAGCGGGAGGGCCGGTGAGACCCAGTACTTC. Translation gives CASSPISSGRAGETQYF.

On this clonotype itself: At one boundary the junction diverges from the germline segment, which might be a read error. The chain uses TRBV5-1 and TRBJ2-7; maybe TRBD1 (7 bases). CDR3 length equals 16 residues. Looked up from germline, CDR1 is SGHRS and CDR2 is YFSETQ. The CDR3 sequence is CTSSLFGSGGTYEQYF. The CDR3 DNA follows: TGCACCAGCAGCTTGTTCGGTTCAGGGGGGACCTACGAGCAGTACTTC.

This clonotype was recorded many times. This chain links TRBV10-3 with TRBJ2-7; 9 bases map to TRBD2. The CDR3 runs to 18 residues. J was trimmed by 1 base and V by 5 bases; bases with no gene match: 15. Germline-derived CDR1 and CDR2 are ENHRY and SYGVKD. CDR3 DNA sequence: TGTGCCATCAGTAGGGCCGGAGGAACTAGCGGGCGTTCCTACGAGCAGTACTTC. The encoded protein is CAISRAGGTSGRSYEQYF.

Note on this clonotype: A junction boundary mismatches the germline segment, possibly from a read error. The gene calls are TRBV7-2 and TRBJ1-5; 7 bases line up with TRBD1. This CDR3 region has 14 residues. Germline V gene lookup returns CDR1 SGHTA and CDR2 FQGNSA. Here the CDR3 DNA reads TGTGCCGGCAAAAGACAGGGAGGCAATCATCCCCAGCATTTT. It codes for CAGKRQGGNHPQHF.

In this sample, this clonotype turned up a few times. V usage is TRBV4-1 and J usage is TRBJ1-1; D not resolved. The CDR3 has 13 residues. Deletions cut 4 bases from V and 4 bases from J, with 10 bases between. CDR1 is MGHRA, CDR2 YSYEKL, per germline. Here the CDR3 reads CASSLLGLTEAFF. The CDR3 DNA follows: TGCGCCAGCAGCCTTTTGGGCCTCACTGAAGCTTTCTTT.

This clonotype was seen ten or more times. The gene calls are TRBV15 and TRBJ2-6; a possible D gene is TRBD2 (5 bases). The germline CDR1 and CDR2 sequences are LNHNV and YYDKDF (reference sequence). V shed 0 bases and J shed 2 bases, with 8 bases lying between them. There are 16 residues in the CDR3. In DNA form, the CDR3 reads TGTGCCACCAGCAGAGAGGGAGCCACTGGGGCCAACGTCCTGACTTTC. Translated, it gives CATSREGATGANVLTF.

J is TRBJ1-1 and V is TRBV11-1; D not resolved. CDR3 length: 14 residues. V was clipped by 3 bases and J by 0 bases, with 8 bases between them. Per germline, CDR1 SGHAT and CDR2 FQDESV (reference sequence). Here the CDR3 reads CASSFSSMNTEAFF. CDR3 sequence (DNA): TGTGCCAGCAGCTTCTCTTCGATGAACACTGAAGCTTTCTTT.

J is TRBJ1-2 and V is TRBV11-2; D call uncertain. This CDR3 has 11 residues. The germline V gene encodes CDR1 SGHAT and CDR2 FQNNGV. The germline V and J ends were trimmed by 0 bases and 10 bases, with 6 bases remaining between them. CDR3 DNA sequence: TGTGCCAGCAGCTTAGATCGTAACTACACCTTC. Encoded protein: CASSLDRNYTF.

The genes are TRBV29-1 and TRBJ1-1, with D unclear. V gave up 0 bases and J gave up 0 bases, with 11 bases separating them. The CDR3 spans 15 residues. The germline CDR1 and CDR2 sequences are SQVTM and ANQGSEA. CDR3 sequence reads: CSVEESFSMNTEAFF. The DNA of the CDR3 is TGCAGCGTTGAAGAGAGTTTTAGTATGAACACTGAAGCTTTCTTT. Full variable domain (remainder filled in from reference TRBV29-1 and TRBJ1-1): SAVISQKPSRDICQRGTSLTIQCQVDSQVTMMFWYRQQPGQSLTLIATANQGSEATYESGFVIDKFPISRPNLTFSTLTVSNMSPEDSSIYLCSVEESFSMNTEAFFGQGTRLTVV.

This clonotype showed up just once. A junction boundary mismatches the germline segment, possibly from a read error. The V gene is TRBV7-2, the J gene TRBJ2-6; the match to TRBD1 covers 7 bases. This CDR3 spans 16 amino acids. Looked up from germline, CDR1 is SGHTA and CDR2 is FQGNSA. The CDR3 is CASSATGFSGGYVLTF. The CDR3 coding sequence is TGCGCCAGCAGCGCGACAGGGTTCAGTGGGGGTTACGTCCTGACTTTC.

There are many counts of this clonotype. V and J are TRBV19 and TRBJ2-5; 8 bases match TRBD1. This CDR3 has 15 amino acids. With 6 bases clipped from V and 6 bases from J, the junction kept 12 bases outside the gene matches. Germline values: CDR1 LNHDA, CDR2 SQIVND (reference sequence). CDR3 DNA: TGTGCCAGTAGCAAGATGGACAGGGCGACGAAGACCCAGTACTTC. Its translation is CASSKMDRATKTQYF. The full variable domain, in which reference TRBV19 and TRBJ2-5 provide the parts outside the CDR3, is DGGITQSPKYLFRKEGQNVTLSCEQNLNHDAMYWYRQDPGQGLRLIYYSQIVNDFQKGDIAEGYSVSREKKESFPLTVTSAQKNPTAFYLCASSKMDRATKTQYFGPGTRLLVL.

This clonotype was observed a few times. V usage is TRBV4-1 and J usage is TRBJ2-7, with TRBD1 matching over 7 bases. CDR1 and CDR2 (germline): MGHRA, YSYEKL. This CDR3 is 16 amino acids long. V trimming: 5 bases; J trimming: 1 base; junction bases outside the gene matches: 11. For the CDR3, the DNA is TGCGCCAGCAGCGGCCTTTCCGGACAGGCGTCCTACGAGCAGTACTTC. Its translation is CASSGLSGQASYEQYF.

This clonotype appeared many times. V usage is TRBV11-2 and J usage is TRBJ2-5, with D unclear. V shed 2 bases and J shed 4 bases, with 8 bases lying between them. Germline-derived CDR1 and CDR2 are SGHAT and FQNNGV. The CDR3 runs to 13 residues. The CDR3 reads CASSLLLRETQYF. The CDR3 coding sequence is TGTGCCAGCAGCTTACTTTTGCGAGAGACCCAGTACTTC.

The chain recombines TRBV5-1 with TRBJ2-7, with D maybe TRBD1 (7 bases). The V gene lost 3 bases and the J gene lost 3 bases, with 13 bases spanning the gap. The CDR3 length is 14 residues. The germline gives CDR1 SGHRS, CDR2 YFSETQ. CDR3: CASSWRRGDYEQYF. Written as DNA, the CDR3 is TGCGCCAGCAGCTGGCGCAGGGGGGACTACGAGCAGTACTTC.

There are a few counts of this clonotype. The genes are TRBV15 and TRBJ1-3; no firm D call. The CDR3 extends over 15 amino acids. Germline values: CDR1 LNHNV, CDR2 YYDKDF (reference sequence). V lost 0 bases to trimming and J lost 0 bases, with 6 bases between them. This CDR3 is CATSREGISGNTIYF. The CDR3 DNA reads TGTGCCACCAGCAGAGAGGGGATCTCTGGAAACACCATATATTTT.

The chain recombines TRBV20-1 with TRBJ1-5; the D gene is possibly TRBD1 (6 bases). Trimming shortened V by 2 bases and J by 0 bases, and 14 bases separated the two germline ends. CDR1 DFQATT and CDR2 SNEGSKA come from the germline V gene (reference sequence). The CDR3 covers 16 residues. For the CDR3, the DNA is TGCAGTGCTAGACAAACAGGGTTTTATAGCAATCAGCCCCAGCATTTT. Translated, it gives CSARQTGFYSNQPQHF.

This clonotype occurred many times. V and J are TRBV6-5 and TRBJ1-2; 10 bases agree with TRBD1. J gave up 7 bases and V 6 bases, and 5 bases lay outside the gene matches. The CDR3 length is 13 residues. Germline V gene lookup returns CDR1 MNHEY and CDR2 SVGAGI. CDR3 sequence reads: CASREGQGFGYTF. The CDR3, as DNA: TGTGCCAGCAGGGAGGGACAGGGGTTTGGCTACACCTTC.

In this sample, this clonotype turned up many times. The chain links TRBV19 to TRBJ2-2; D may be TRBD1 (5 bases). The CDR3 consists of 13 residues. Germline CDR1 reads LNHDA; CDR2 reads SQIVND (reference sequence). V lost 4 bases and J lost 6, with 9 bases in between. This CDR3 reads CASSTTGPGELFF. For the CDR3, the DNA is TGTGCCAGTAGTACAACAGGTCCCGGGGAGCTGTTTTTT.

This clonotype was seen a handful of times. The rearrangement joins TRBV2 to TRBJ2-5; maybe TRBD2 (5 bases). Germline CDR1 SNHLY, CDR2 FYNNEI. This CDR3 has 13 residues. V shed 5 bases and J shed 2 bases, with 9 bases lying between them. The CDR3 region is CASSRGVQETQYF. The CDR3 nucleotides are TGTGCCAGCAGTCGGGGAGTTCAAGAGACCCAGTACTTC.

The sample holds a few counts of this clonotype. This chain connects TRBV5-1 to TRBJ2-7, with D perhaps matching TRBD1 (5 bases). V lost 1 base to trimming and J lost 6 bases, with 26 bases between them. CDR3 size: 18 residues. Germline V gene data show CDR1 as SGHRS and CDR2 as YFSETQ. CDR3 DNA sequence: TGCGCCAGCAGCTTGCACCCGACAGAAGGGGCCCACTCGGGCGAGCAGTACTTC. This gives the protein CASSLHPTEGAHSGEQYF.

The chain employs TRBV10-3 and TRBJ2-5, with 7 positions matching TRBD1. V gave up 9 bases and J gave up 0 bases; unmatched junction bases: 10. Germline CDR1 and CDR2: ENHRY and SYGVKD. The CDR3 length is 15 residues. The CDR3 DNA reads as TGTGCCATTTATCGTGGGCAGGGGGACCAAGAGACCCAGTACTTC. Protein: CAIYRGQGDQETQYF.

As regards this clonotype: The conserved closing phenylalanine or tryptophan is absent in this CDR3, likely reflecting a read error. The limits of the CDR3 on the DNA are not certain, so only TCRdb's listed CDR3 is given. The rearrangement joins TRBV20-1 to TRBJ1-1. Ends included, the CDR3 has 9 residues. Germline-derived CDR1 and CDR2 are DFQATT and SNEGSKA (reference sequence). The CDR3 is CSARGRLAG.

This sequence joins TRBV7-2 and TRBJ1-1, with TRBD1 as a possible D gene (5 bases). In germline, CDR1 is SGHTA, CDR2 FQGNSA. Trimming stripped 5 bases from V and 7 bases from J, with 11 bases between. This CDR3 spans 12 amino acids. CDR3 in amino acids: CASSDGAGEAFF. The CDR3 DNA follows: TGTGCCAGCAGCGATGGGGCTGGTGAAGCTTTCTTT.